This is a list of T cell receptor beta chains from one sample in a study of T cells in Graves' hyperthyroidism and ophthalmopathy. TCRdb reprocessed the multiplex PCR reads via MiXCR and lists one record per CDR3 protein. The sample holds 300,000 to 350,000 distinct CDR3 sequences; about 15% are singletons and the top ten take approximately 23%. Sample: blood. Source of these receptors: a woman aged 25-40 years with Graves' hyperthyroidism. Each CDR3 is given with its conserved first and last residue. A D gene is named only where the DNA matches it firmly. Clone size is shown for a subset of rows, as once, few, many or a class of expanded clone.

d_gene: .
v_gene: TRBV12-3/TRBV12-4
abundance: many
len: 14
j_gene: TRBJ2-5
CDR3nt: TGTGCCAGCAGCTCAGACGGTGCGGGAGAGACCCAGTACTTC
CDR3aa: CASSSDGAGETQYF

d_gene: .
v_gene: TRBV7-9
abundance: few
len: 14
j_gene: TRBJ2-1
CDR3nt: TGTGCCAGCAGCTTGGTCCAGGGGAACAATGAGCAGTTCTTC
CDR3aa: CASSLVQGNNEQFF

d_gene: TRBD1
v_gene: TRBV4-3
abundance: few
len: 14
j_gene: TRBJ1-1
CDR3nt: TGCGCCAGCAGCCAAGCAGGGGGTGTCACTGAAGCTTTCTTT
CDR3aa: CASSQAGGVTEAFF

d_gene: TRBD1
v_gene: TRBV12-3/TRBV12-4
abundance: many
len: 13
j_gene: TRBJ1-2
CDR3nt: TGTGCCAGTCGACAGGGGGACTCCTATGGCTACACCTTC
CDR3aa: CASRQGDSYGYTF

d_gene: .
v_gene: TRBV20-1
abundance: once
len: 17
j_gene: TRBJ2-6
CDR3nt: TGCAGTGCCCGGAGGGGGGCGCAGTATCACGGGGCCAACGTCCTGACTTTC
CDR3aa: CSARRGAQYHGANVLTF

d_gene: TRBD2
v_gene: TRBV7-3
abundance: .
len: 15
j_gene: TRBJ2-2
CDR3nt: TGTGCCAGCAGCTTAACGGGAGGGCCGGCCGGGGAGCTGTTTTTT
CDR3aa: CASSLTGGPAGELFF

d_gene: .
v_gene: TRBV28
abundance: many
len: 12
j_gene: TRBJ1-4
CDR3nt: TGTGCCAGCAGTGGGGACGGGCGGAAACTGTTTTTT
CDR3aa: CASSGDGRKLFF

d_gene: TRBD1
v_gene: TRBV29-1
abundance: many
len: 14
j_gene: TRBJ1-5
CDR3nt: TGCAGCGTTGAAATTCAGGGGGCCGGTCAGCCCCAGCATTTT
CDR3aa: CSVEIQGAGQPQHF

d_gene: .
v_gene: TRBV7-2
abundance: many
len: 13
j_gene: TRBJ2-3
CDR3nt: TGTGCCAGCAGCTCCCGGGCGGCAGATACGCAGTATTTT
CDR3aa: CASSSRAADTQYF

d_gene: .
v_gene: TRBV20-1
abundance: .
len: 13
j_gene: TRBJ2-5
CDR3nt: TGCAGTGCTACGGGATCCGACCATGAGACCCAGTACTTC
CDR3aa: CSATGSDHETQYF

d_gene: .
v_gene: TRBV6-1
abundance: .
len: 8
j_gene: TRBJ2-1
CDR3nt: TGTGCCAGCGGGGAGCAGTTCTTC
CDR3aa: CASGEQFF

d_gene: .
v_gene: TRBV11-2
abundance: many
len: 12
j_gene: TRBJ2-5
CDR3nt: TGTGCCAGCAGCTTAGATCGAGAGACCCAGTACTTC
CDR3aa: CASSLDRETQYF

d_gene: .
v_gene: TRBV24-1
abundance: few
len: 13
j_gene: TRBJ2-3
CDR3nt: TGTGCCACCAGTGTTCCAACCACAGATACGCAGTATTTT
CDR3aa: CATSVPTTDTQYF

d_gene: .
v_gene: TRBV28
abundance: many
len: 16
j_gene: TRBJ2-7
CDR3nt: TGTGCCAGCAGGGAAGGAGGGGGGCAGGGAGGTCGCGAGCAGTACTTC
CDR3aa: CASREGGGQGGREQYF

d_gene: TRBD2
v_gene: TRBV12-3/TRBV12-4
abundance: many
len: 14
j_gene: TRBJ2-7
CDR3nt: TGTGCCAGCAGTTGGCGGGCGGGGGACTACGAGCAGTACTTC
CDR3aa: CASSWRAGDYEQYF

d_gene: .
v_gene: TRBV18
abundance: few
len: 13
j_gene: TRBJ1-2
CDR3nt: TGTGCCAGCTCACCGTTGCAGGAAGATGGCTACACCTTC
CDR3aa: CASSPLQEDGYTF

d_gene: .
v_gene: TRBV3-1
abundance: few
len: 12
j_gene: TRBJ2-3
CDR3nt: TGTGCCAGCAGCCTTCCAGGGGCTACGCAGTATTTT
CDR3aa: CASSLPGATQYF

d_gene: .
v_gene: TRBV14
abundance: .
len: 16
j_gene: TRBJ2-1
CDR3nt: TGTGCCAGCAGCCCCGACCTGGGGGCCACCTACAATGAGCAGTTCTTC
CDR3aa: CASSPDLGATYNEQFF

d_gene: TRBD2
v_gene: TRBV18
abundance: few
len: 16
j_gene: TRBJ2-1
CDR3nt: TGTGCCAGCTCACGACTAGCAGATAGCTCCTACAATGAGCAGTTCTTC
CDR3aa: CASSRLADSSYNEQFF

d_gene: .
v_gene: TRBV28
abundance: many
len: 13
j_gene: TRBJ2-3
CDR3nt: TGTGCCAGCAGGGACAGTCGCACAGATACGCAGTATTTT
CDR3aa: CASRDSRTDTQYF

d_gene: TRBD2
v_gene: TRBV30
abundance: .
len: 11
j_gene: TRBJ2-1
CDR3nt: TGTGCCCGGACTAGCGGGAGTGTACAGTTCTTC
CDR3aa: CARTSGSVQFF

d_gene: .
v_gene: TRBV12-3/TRBV12-4
abundance: many
len: 13
j_gene: TRBJ2-7
CDR3nt: TGTGCCAGCACCCCGGCTGAGGGAGACGAGCAGTACTTC
CDR3aa: CASTPAEGDEQYF

d_gene: TRBD1
v_gene: TRBV5-5
abundance: .
len: 15
j_gene: TRBJ2-1
CDR3nt: TGTGCCAGCAGCTTGCTGGCCGGACAGGGGAATGAGCAGTTCTTC
CDR3aa: CASSLLAGQGNEQFF

d_gene: TRBD1
v_gene: TRBV18
abundance: .
len: 16
j_gene: TRBJ1-5
CDR3nt: TGTGCCAGCTCACCCCTCGGACAGGGAGCTAATCAGCCCCAGCATTTT
CDR3aa: CASSPLGQGANQPQHF

d_gene: .
v_gene: TRBV7-6
abundance: many
len: 16
j_gene: TRBJ2-4
CDR3nt: TGTGCCAGCAGCTTAGCGCGAGGGGGAATGAAAAACATTCAGTACTTC
CDR3aa: CASSLARGGMKNIQYF

d_gene: .
v_gene: TRBV28
abundance: many
len: 12
j_gene: TRBJ1-2
CDR3nt: TGTGCCAGCAGACTTACGCCTCATGGCTACACCTTC
CDR3aa: CASRLTPHGYTF

d_gene: .
v_gene: TRBV6-1
abundance: many
len: 16
j_gene: TRBJ2-3
CDR3nt: TGTGCCAGCAAGTTGGGACCTTTAGGAAACACAGATACGCAGTATTTT
CDR3aa: CASKLGPLGNTDTQYF

d_gene: .
v_gene: TRBV4-1
abundance: .
len: 17
j_gene: TRBJ2-2
CDR3nt: TGCGCCAGCAGCCAGAAGCTAGTTTCTGATAGTGTTGGGGAGCTGTTTTTT
CDR3aa: CASSQKLVSDSVGELFF

d_gene: TRBD2
v_gene: TRBV19
abundance: once
len: 15
j_gene: TRBJ2-1
CDR3nt: TGTGCCAGTAGTATAGTGAGCGGGAGGGCTGCTGAGCAGTTCTTC
CDR3aa: CASSIVSGRAAEQFF

d_gene: .
v_gene: TRBV29-1
abundance: few
len: 13
j_gene: TRBJ2-1
CDR3nt: TGCAGCTTAAGGTGGTCAGGGTACAATGAGCAGTTCTTC
CDR3aa: CSLRWSGYNEQFF

d_gene: .
v_gene: TRBV7-2
abundance: many
len: 13
j_gene: TRBJ2-1
CDR3nt: TGTGCCAGCAGCTTACCATTAAGTAATGAGCAGTTCTTC
CDR3aa: CASSLPLSNEQFF

d_gene: TRBD2
v_gene: TRBV7-2
abundance: many
len: 14
j_gene: TRBJ2-7
CDR3nt: TGTGCCAGCAGTCGCAGCGGGACTCTCTACGAGCAGTACTTC
CDR3aa: CASSRSGTLYEQYF

d_gene: TRBD1
v_gene: TRBV2
abundance: many
len: 16
j_gene: TRBJ1-4
CDR3nt: TGTGCCAGCAAGGGGACAGGGGGAATCTCTAATGAAAAACTGTTTTTT
CDR3aa: CASKGTGGISNEKLFF

d_gene: .
v_gene: TRBV7-9
abundance: many
len: 15
j_gene: TRBJ2-5
CDR3nt: TGTGCCCATACAGGTCTTAGTGGAGGCCAAGAGACCCAGTACTTC
CDR3aa: CAHTGLSGGQETQYF

d_gene: TRBD1
v_gene: TRBV6-1
abundance: few
len: 16
j_gene: TRBJ2-4
CDR3nt: TGTGCCAGCAGTCCGGCCCGGGACAGAGCCAAAAACATTCAGTACTTC
CDR3aa: CASSPARDRAKNIQYF

d_gene: .
v_gene: TRBV5-1
abundance: .
len: 15
j_gene: TRBJ2-7
CDR3nt: TGCGCCAGCAGCTTCGGTGCATCGCAATACTACGAGCAGTACTTC
CDR3aa: CASSFGASQYYEQYF

d_gene: TRBD2
v_gene: TRBV5-1
abundance: few
len: 16
j_gene: TRBJ2-2
CDR3nt: TGCGCCAGCAGCATGGGACTAGCGGGACTAACCGGGGAGCTGTTTTTT
CDR3aa: CASSMGLAGLTGELFF

d_gene: TRBD1
v_gene: TRBV6-1
abundance: many
len: 16
j_gene: TRBJ2-7
CDR3nt: TGTGCCAGCAGTGTCGACCTCGGGACAGGAAACTACGAGCAGTACTTC
CDR3aa: CASSVDLGTGNYEQYF

d_gene: .
v_gene: TRBV12-3/TRBV12-4
abundance: many
len: 14
j_gene: TRBJ2-5
CDR3nt: TGTGCCAGCAGCACTACACCCCCCAGGGAGACCCAGTACTTC
CDR3aa: CASSTTPPRETQYF

d_gene: .
v_gene: TRBV7-2
abundance: many
len: 13
j_gene: TRBJ2-7
CDR3nt: TGTGCCAGCAGCTACAGTTTTTCCTACGAGCAGTACTTC
CDR3aa: CASSYSFSYEQYF

d_gene: .
v_gene: TRBV6-2/TRBV6-3
abundance: many
len: 13
j_gene: TRBJ1-1
CDR3nt: TGTGCCAGCAGTTACTGGTCGGGAGTCGAAGCTTTCTTT
CDR3aa: CASSYWSGVEAFF

d_gene: .
v_gene: TRBV12-3/TRBV12-4
abundance: .
len: 13
j_gene: TRBJ1-4
CDR3nt: TGTGCCAGCAGTCCGACACGAGATGAAAAACTGTTTTTT
CDR3aa: CASSPTRDEKLFF

d_gene: TRBD2
v_gene: TRBV27
abundance: many
len: 18
j_gene: TRBJ2-7
CDR3nt: TGTGCCAGCAGCCCCGGGACTTCGGGACTAGCGGGAGGGTACGAGCAGTACTTC
CDR3aa: CASSPGTSGLAGGYEQYF

d_gene: .
v_gene: TRBV28
abundance: many
len: 14
j_gene: TRBJ1-5
CDR3nt: TGTGCCAGCAGCTTGACAGGAGTCGGTCAGCCCCAGCATTTT
CDR3aa: CASSLTGVGQPQHF

d_gene: TRBD2
v_gene: TRBV28
abundance: .
len: 13
j_gene: TRBJ2-1
CDR3nt: TGTGCCAGCGAGCGGGAGTCCCGTAATGAGCAGTTCTTC
CDR3aa: CASERESRNEQFF

d_gene: .
v_gene: TRBV7-9
abundance: .
len: 14
j_gene: TRBJ1-5
CDR3nt: TGTGCCAGCAGCTTATTCGATGGCAATCAGCCCCAGCATTTT
CDR3aa: CASSLFDGNQPQHF

d_gene: .
v_gene: TRBV7-9
abundance: .
len: 17
j_gene: TRBJ2-1
CDR3nt: TGTGCCAGCAACATTCAAGGGGGGGAAGGGGTCTACAATGAGCAGTTCTTC
CDR3aa: CASNIQGGEGVYNEQFF

d_gene: .
v_gene: TRBV11-2
abundance: many
len: 15
j_gene: TRBJ2-1
CDR3nt: TGTGCCAGCAACGGGGGAGCGGTTCTCGGGGGTGAGCAGTTCTTC
CDR3aa: CASNGGAVLGGEQFF

d_gene: .
v_gene: TRBV4-2
abundance: .
len: 13
j_gene: TRBJ1-1
CDR3nt: TGTGCCAGCAGCCAAGAAATGTACACTGAAGCTTTCTTT
CDR3aa: CASSQEMYTEAFF

d_gene: .
v_gene: TRBV7-8
abundance: many
len: 13
j_gene: TRBJ1-5
CDR3nt: TGTGCCGGCCCTACTGCCCTCAATCAGCCCCAGCATTTT
CDR3aa: CAGPTALNQPQHF